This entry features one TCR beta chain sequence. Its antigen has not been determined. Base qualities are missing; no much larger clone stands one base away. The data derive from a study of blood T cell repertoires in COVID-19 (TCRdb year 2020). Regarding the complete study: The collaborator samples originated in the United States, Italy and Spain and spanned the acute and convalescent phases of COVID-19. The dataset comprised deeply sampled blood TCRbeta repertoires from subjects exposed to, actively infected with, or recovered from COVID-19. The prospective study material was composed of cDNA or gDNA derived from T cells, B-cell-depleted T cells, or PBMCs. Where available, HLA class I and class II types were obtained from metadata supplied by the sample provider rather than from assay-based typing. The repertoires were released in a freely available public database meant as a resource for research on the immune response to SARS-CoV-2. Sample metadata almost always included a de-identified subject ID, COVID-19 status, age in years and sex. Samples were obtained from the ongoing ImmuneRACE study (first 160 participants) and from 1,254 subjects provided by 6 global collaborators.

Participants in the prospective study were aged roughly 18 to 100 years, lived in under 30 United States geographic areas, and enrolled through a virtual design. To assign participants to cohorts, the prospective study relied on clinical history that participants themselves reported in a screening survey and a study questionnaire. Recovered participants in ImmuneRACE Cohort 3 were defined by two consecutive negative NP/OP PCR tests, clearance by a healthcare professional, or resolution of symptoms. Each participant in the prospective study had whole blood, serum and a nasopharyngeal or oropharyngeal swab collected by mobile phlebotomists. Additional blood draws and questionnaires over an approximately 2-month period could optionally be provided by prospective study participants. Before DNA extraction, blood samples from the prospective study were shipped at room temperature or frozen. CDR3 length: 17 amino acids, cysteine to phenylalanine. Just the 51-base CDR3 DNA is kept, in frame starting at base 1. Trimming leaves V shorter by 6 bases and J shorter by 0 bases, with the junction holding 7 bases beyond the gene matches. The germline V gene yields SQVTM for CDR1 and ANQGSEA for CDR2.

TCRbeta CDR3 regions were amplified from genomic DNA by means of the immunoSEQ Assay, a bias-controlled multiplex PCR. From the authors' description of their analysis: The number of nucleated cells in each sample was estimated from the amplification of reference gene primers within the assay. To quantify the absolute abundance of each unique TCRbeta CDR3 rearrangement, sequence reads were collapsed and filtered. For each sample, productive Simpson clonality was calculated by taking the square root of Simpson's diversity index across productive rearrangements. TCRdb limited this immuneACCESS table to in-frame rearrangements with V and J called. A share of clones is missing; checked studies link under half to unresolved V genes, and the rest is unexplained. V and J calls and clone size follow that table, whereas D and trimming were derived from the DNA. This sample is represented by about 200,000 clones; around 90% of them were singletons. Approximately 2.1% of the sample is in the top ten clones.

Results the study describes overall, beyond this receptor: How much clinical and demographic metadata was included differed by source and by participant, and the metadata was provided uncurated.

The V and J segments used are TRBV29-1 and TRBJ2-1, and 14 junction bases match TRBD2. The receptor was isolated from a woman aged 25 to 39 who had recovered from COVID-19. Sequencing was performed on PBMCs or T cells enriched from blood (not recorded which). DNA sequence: TGCAGCGTCCCCGGACTAGCGGGGGGCCTCTCCTACAATGAGCAGTTCTTC. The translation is CSVPGLAGGLSYNEQFF.